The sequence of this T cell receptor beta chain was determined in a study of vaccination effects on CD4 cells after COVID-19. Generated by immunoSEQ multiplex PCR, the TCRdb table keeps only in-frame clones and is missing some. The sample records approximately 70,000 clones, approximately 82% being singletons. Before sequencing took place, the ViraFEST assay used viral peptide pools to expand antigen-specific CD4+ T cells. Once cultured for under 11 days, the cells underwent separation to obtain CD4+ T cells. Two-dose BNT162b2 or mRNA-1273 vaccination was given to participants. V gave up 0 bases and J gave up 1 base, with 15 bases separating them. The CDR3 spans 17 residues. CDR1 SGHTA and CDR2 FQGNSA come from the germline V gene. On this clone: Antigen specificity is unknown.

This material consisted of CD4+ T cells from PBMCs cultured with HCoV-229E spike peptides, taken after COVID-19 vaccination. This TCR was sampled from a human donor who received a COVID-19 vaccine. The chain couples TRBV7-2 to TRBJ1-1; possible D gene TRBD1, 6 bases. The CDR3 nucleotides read TGTGCCAGCAGCTTAGCAGGGACACCCAGAAAGAACACTGAAGCTTTCTTT. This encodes CASSLAGTPRKNTEAFF.